This TCR beta chain was recorded in a study of CD8 T cells in ankylosing spondylitis. Study results and limitations: A subset of motif variants has previously been described in the synovial fluid and blood of reactive arthritis. Disease-associated clones were reportedly significantly overrepresented in matched ankylosing spondylitis synovial fluid.

V lost 3 bases and J lost 4, with 11 bases in between. In germline, CDR1 is MGHDK, CDR2 SYGVNS. The CDR3 runs 14 residues. This clonotype was observed many times. Its antigen is as yet unknown. Researchers built TCR beta libraries using quantitative 5'-RACE with molecular barcodes. TCRdb reprocessed the 5' RACE reads via MiXCR and lists one record per CDR3 protein. Of 130,000 or so distinct CDR3 sequences in the sample, about 6.5% were seen once. The chain joins TRBV25-1 to TRBJ2-3, with D possibly TRBD2 on 5 matching bases. The clonotype originates from a male donor with ankylosing spondylitis or in good health (not recorded which). The specimen sequenced was blood, either unsorted or a sorted T cell fraction (not recorded which). DNA of the CDR3: TGTGCCAGCAGTGAGTCGCTAGCCGCAGATACGCAGTATTTT. This encodes CASSESLAADTQYF.